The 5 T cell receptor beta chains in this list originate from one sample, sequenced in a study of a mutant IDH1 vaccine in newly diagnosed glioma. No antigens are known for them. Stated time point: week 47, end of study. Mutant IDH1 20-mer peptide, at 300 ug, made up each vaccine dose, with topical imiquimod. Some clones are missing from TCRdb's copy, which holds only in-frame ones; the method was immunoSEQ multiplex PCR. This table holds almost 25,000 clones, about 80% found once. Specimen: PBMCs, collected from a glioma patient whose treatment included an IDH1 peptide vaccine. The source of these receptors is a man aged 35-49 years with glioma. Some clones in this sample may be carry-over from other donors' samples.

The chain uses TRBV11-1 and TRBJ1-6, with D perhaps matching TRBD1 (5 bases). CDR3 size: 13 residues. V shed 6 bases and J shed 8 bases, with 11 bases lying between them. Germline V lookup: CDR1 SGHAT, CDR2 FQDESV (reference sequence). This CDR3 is CASRGQRDSPLHF. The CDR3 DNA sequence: TGTGCCAGCAGGGGGCAAAGGGATTCACCCCTCCACTTT.

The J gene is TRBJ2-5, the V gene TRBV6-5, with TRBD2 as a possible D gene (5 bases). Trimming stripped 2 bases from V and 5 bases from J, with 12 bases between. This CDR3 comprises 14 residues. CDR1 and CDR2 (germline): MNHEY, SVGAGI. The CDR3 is CASSYKPWRETQYF. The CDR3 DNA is TGTGCCAGCAGTTACAAGCCGTGGAGGGAGACCCAGTACTTC.

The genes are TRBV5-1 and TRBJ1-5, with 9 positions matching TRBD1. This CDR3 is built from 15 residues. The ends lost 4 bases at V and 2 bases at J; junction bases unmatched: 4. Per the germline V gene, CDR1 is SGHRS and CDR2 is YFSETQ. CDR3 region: CASSRTGDGNQPQHF. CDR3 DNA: TGCGCCAGCAGCCGGACAGGGGACGGCAATCAGCCCCAGCATTTT.

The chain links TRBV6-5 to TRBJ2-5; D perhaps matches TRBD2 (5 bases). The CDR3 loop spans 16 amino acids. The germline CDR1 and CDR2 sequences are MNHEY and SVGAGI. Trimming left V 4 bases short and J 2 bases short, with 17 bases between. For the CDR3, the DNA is TGTGCCAGCAGTTCGGGGTTAGCCACCGGTCAAGAGACCCAGTACTTC. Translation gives CASSSGLATGQETQYF.

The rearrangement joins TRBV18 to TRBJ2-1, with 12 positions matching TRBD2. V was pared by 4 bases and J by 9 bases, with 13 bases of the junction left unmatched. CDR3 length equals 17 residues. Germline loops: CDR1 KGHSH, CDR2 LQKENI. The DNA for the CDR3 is TGTGCCAGCTCACAAGGGCCTCCTAGCGGGGGGGTTGGTGAGCAGTTCTTC. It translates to CASSQGPPSGGVGEQFF.